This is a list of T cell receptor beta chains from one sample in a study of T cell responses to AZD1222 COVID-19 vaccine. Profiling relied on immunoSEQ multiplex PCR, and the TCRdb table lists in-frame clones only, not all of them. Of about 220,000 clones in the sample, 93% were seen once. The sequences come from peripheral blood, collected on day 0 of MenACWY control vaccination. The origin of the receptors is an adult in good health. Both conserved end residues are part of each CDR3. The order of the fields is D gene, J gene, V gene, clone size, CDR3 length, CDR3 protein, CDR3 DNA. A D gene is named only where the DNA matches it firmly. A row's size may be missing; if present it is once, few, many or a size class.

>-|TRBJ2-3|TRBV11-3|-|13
CASSPVRGDTQYF
TGTGCCAGCAGCCCCGTCAGGGGAGATACGCAGTATTTT
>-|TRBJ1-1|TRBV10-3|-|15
CAISEASGEVTEAFF
TGTGCCATCAGCGAGGCTTCAGGGGAGGTCACTGAAGCTTTCTTT
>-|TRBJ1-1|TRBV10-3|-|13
CAISGTWDAEAFF
TGTGCCATCAGTGGCACTTGGGACGCTGAAGCTTTCTTT
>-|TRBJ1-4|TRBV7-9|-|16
CASSQGRAPTNEKLFF
TGTGCCAGCAGCCAGGGCAGGGCTCCAACTAATGAAAAACTGTTTTTT
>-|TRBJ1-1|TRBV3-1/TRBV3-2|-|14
CASSHAPVTPEAFF
TGTGCCAGCAGCCACGCTCCCGTAACACCCGAAGCTTTCTTT
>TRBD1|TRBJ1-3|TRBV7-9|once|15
CASSQSTGYGNTIYF
TGTGCCAGCAGCCAATCGACAGGGTACGGAAACACCATATATTTT
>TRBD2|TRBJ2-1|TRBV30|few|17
CAWSGPTSGATGNEQFF
TGTGCCTGGAGTGGCCCGACTAGCGGGGCTACGGGGAATGAGCAGTTCTTC
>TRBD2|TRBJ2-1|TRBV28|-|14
CASSIAGEVSEQFF
TGTGCCAGCAGTATAGCGGGGGAGGTCTCTGAGCAGTTCTTC
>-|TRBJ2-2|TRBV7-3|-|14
CASSLLPNTGELFF
TGTGCCAGCAGCTTACTCCCGAACACCGGGGAGCTGTTTTTT
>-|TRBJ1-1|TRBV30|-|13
CAWSEIQGSEAFF
TGTGCCTGGAGTGAGATACAGGGATCTGAAGCTTTCTTT
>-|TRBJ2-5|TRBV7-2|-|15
CASSSRGGRYETQYF
TGTGCCAGCAGCTCGAGGGGGGGGAGGTATGAGACCCAGTACTTC
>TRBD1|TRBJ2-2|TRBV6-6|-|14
CASRQGAETGELFF
TGTGCCAGCAGACAGGGGGCAGAGACCGGGGAGCTGTTTTTT
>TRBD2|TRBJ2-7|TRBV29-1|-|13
CSVYGGSSYEQYF
TGCAGCGTTTACGGGGGGAGCTCCTACGAGCAGTACTTC
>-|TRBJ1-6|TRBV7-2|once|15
CASSPLWTNNSPLHF
TGTGCCAGCAGCCCTTTATGGACAAATAATTCACCCCTCCACTTT
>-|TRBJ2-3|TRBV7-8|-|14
CASSQTGFADTQYF
TGTGCCAGCAGCCAGACTGGGTTTGCAGATACGCAGTATTTT
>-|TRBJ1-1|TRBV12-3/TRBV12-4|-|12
CASSLDRWEAFF
TGTGCCAGCAGTCTCGACAGGTGGGAAGCTTTCTTT
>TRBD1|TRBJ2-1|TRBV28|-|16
CASSLGGGQGWNEQFF
TGTGCCAGCAGTTTGGGAGGGGGACAGGGGTGGAATGAGCAGTTCTTC
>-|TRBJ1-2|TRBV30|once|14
CAWSTGTPLSGYTF
TGTGCCTGGAGCACAGGGACCCCACTCTCTGGCTACACCTTC
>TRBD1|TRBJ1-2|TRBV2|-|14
CASSGTGANYGYTF
TGTGCCAGCAGTGGGACAGGGGCTAACTATGGCTACACCTTC
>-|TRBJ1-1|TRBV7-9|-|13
CASSLAGGRGAFF
TGTGCCAGCAGCTTAGCGGGGGGGCGCGGGGCTTTCTTT
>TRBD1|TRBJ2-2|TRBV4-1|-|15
CASSPGQGRTGELFF
TGCGCCAGCAGCCCGGGACAGGGCCGTACCGGGGAGCTGTTTTTT
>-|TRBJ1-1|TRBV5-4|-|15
CASSLGGQQNTEAFF
TGTGCCAGCAGCTTGGGCGGACAGCAGAACACTGAAGCTTTCTTT
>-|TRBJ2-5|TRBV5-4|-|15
CASSLGRGREETQYF
TGTGCCAGCAGCTTGGGACGGGGGAGAGAAGAGACCCAGTACTTC
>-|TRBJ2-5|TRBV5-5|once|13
CASSTRRQETQYF
TGTGCCAGCAGCACCCGACGGCAAGAGACCCAGTACTTC
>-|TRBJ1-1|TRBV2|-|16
CASSVSHPIMNTEAFF
TGTGCCAGCAGTGTTAGCCACCCAATTATGAACACTGAAGCTTTCTTT
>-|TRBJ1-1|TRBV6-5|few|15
CASRRDGSRNTEAFF
TGTGCCAGCAGGAGGGACGGATCGAGGAACACTGAAGCTTTCTTT
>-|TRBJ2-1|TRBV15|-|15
CATSPRGPNNPEQFF
TGTGCCACCAGCCCTCGCGGCCCCAACAACCCTGAGCAGTTCTTC
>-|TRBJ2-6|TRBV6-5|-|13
CASTAPGANVLTF
TGTGCCAGCACTGCACCTGGGGCCAACGTCCTGACTTTC